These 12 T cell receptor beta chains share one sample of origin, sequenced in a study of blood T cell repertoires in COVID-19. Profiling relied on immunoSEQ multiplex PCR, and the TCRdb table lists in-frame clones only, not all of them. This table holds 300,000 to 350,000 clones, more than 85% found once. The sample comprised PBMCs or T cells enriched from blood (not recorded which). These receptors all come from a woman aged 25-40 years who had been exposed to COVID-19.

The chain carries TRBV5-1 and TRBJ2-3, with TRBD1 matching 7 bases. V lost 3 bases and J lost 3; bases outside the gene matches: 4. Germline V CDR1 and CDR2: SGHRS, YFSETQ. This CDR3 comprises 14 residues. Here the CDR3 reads CASSSGQTTDTQYF. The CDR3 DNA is TGCGCCAGCAGCTCGGGACAGACGACAGATACGCAGTATTTT.

The CDR3 DNA reads as TGTGCCAGCAGTGTGACAGTTAGCACAGATACGCAGTATTTT. Translating gives CASSVTVSTDTQYF. V gene TRBV6-4 combines with J gene TRBJ2-3; tentatively, D is TRBD1 (5 bases). This CDR3 contains 14 residues. The germline CDR1 and CDR2 sequences are MRHNA and SNTAGT. The V gene lost 4 bases and the J gene lost 0 bases, with 8 bases spanning the gap.

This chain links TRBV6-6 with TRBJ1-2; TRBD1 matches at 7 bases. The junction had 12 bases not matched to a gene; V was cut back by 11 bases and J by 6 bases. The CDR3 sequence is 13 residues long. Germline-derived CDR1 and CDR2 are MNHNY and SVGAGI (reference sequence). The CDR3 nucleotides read TGTGCCGCCTCGGGAGGGGGCGGAAATGGCTACACCTTC. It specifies CAASGGGGNGYTF.

The CDR3: CASSKTGANEKLFF. The DNA of the CDR3 is TGTGCCAGCAGTAAGACAGGGGCAAATGAAAAACTGTTTTTT. This chain uses TRBV6-5 with TRBJ1-4; 8 bases align to TRBD1. Germline CDR1 reads MNHEY; CDR2 reads SVGAGI. The CDR3 has 14 residues. The V and J ends lost 5 bases and 5 bases, in that order; junction bases with no gene match: 4.

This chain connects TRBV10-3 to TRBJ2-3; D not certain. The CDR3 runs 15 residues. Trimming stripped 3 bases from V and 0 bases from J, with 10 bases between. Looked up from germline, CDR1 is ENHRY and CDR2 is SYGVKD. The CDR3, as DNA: TGTGCCATCAGTGATTCCCTTACTAGCACAGATACGCAGTATTTT. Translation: CAISDSLTSTDTQYF.

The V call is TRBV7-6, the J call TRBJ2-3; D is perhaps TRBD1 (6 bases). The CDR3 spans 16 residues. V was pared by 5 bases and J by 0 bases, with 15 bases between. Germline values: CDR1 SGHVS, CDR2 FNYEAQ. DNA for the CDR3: TGTGCCAGCAGCGCACCTTACAGGGTCAGCACAGATACGCAGTATTTT. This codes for CASSAPYRVSTDTQYF.

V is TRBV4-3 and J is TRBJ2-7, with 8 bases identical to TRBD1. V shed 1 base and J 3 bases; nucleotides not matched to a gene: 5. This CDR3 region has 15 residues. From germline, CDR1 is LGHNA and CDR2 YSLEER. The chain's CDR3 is CASSQGAGGDYEQYF. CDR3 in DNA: TGCGCCAGCAGCCAAGGGGCAGGGGGCGACTACGAGCAGTACTTC.

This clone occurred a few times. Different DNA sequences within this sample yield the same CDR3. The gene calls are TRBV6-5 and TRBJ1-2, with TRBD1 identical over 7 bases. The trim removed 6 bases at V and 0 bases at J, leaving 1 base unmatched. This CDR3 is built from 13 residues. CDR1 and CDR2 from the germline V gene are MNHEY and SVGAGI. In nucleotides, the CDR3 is TGTGCCAGCAGGACAGGGCCTAACTATGGCTACACCTTC. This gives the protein CASRTGPNYGYTF.

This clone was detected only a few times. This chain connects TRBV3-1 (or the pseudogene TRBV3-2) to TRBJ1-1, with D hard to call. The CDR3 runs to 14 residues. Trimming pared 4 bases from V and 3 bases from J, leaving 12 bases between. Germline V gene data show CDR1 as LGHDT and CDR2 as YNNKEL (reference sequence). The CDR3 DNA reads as TGTGCCAGCAGCCGGCGAGACAAACACACTGAAGCTTTCTTT. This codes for CASSRRDKHTEAFF.

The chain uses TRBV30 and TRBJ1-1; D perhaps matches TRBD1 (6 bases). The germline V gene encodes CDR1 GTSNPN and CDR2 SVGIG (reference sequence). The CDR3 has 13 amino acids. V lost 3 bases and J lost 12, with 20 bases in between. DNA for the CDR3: TGTGCCTGGAGGGGCCGGACAGCAAAAGGACCTTTCTTT. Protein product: CAWRGRTAKGPFF.

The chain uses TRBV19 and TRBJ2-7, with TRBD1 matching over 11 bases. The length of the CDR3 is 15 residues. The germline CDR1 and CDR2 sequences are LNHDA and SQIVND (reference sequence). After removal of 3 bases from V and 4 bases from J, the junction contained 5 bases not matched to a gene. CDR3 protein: CASSIRGQGAYEQYF. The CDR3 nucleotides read TGTGCCAGTAGTATCCGAGGACAGGGGGCTTACGAGCAGTACTTC.

The CDR3 bases are TGCGCCAGCAGCACAGGGACAGGGGCCCGCTGGGGAGAGACCCAGTACTTC. Translating it yields CASSTGTGARWGETQYF. The chain links TRBV4-1 to TRBJ2-5; 10 nucleotides line up with TRBD1. The CDR3 totals 17 residues. With V trimmed by 5 bases and J by 4 bases, 13 bases remained unmatched. From germline, CDR1 is MGHRA and CDR2 YSYEKL.